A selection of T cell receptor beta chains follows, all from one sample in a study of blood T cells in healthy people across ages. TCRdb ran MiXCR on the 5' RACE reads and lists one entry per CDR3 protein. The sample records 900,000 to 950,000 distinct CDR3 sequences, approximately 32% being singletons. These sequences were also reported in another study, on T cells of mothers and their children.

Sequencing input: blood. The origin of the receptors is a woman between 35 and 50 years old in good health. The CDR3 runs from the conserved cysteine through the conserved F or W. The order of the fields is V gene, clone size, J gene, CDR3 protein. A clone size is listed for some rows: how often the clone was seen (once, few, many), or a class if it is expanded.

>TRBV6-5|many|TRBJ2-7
CASSYGAGGLYEQYF
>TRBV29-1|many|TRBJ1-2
CSVEDTIYGYTF
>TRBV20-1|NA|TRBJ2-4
CSARDKVDQYF
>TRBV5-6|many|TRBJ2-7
CASSLSAGTYEQYF
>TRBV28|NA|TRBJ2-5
CASSDRVQKETQYF
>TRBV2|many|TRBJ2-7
CASSLDPIRSYEQYF
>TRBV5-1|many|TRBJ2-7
CASASRDTSGEYEQYF
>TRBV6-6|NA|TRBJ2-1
CASLPSGGSNEQFF
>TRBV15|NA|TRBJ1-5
CATSRVEQLNQPQHF
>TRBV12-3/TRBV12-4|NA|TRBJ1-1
CASRPGQMNTEAFF
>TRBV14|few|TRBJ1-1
CASSWDIENTEAFF
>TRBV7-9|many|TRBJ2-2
CASSLWGTGELFF
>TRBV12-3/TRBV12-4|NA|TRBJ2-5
CASSLRRGVRETQYF
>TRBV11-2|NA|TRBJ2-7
CASGFLRDEQYF
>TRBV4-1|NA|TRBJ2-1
CASSQHRGGAGETQFF
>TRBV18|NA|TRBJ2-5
CASSPNLETQYF
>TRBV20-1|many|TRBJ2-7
CSARTPNRELAYEQYF
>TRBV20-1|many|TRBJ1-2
CSASQNYGYTF
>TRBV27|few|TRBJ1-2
CASSFRTGSNYGYTF
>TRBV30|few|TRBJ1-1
CAWSVKNTEAFF
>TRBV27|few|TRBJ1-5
CASSLNRDHNQPQHF
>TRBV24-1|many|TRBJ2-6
CATEGGANVLTF
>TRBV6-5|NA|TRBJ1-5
CASSGGFGGNQPQHF
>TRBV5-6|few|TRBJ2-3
CASSSGSSDTQYF
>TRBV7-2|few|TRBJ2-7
CASSLERNSYEQYF
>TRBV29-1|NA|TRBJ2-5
CSVDGNQETQYF
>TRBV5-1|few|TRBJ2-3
CASSLAVGGDTQYF
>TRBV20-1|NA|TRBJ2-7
CSARPIGRPSSYEQYF
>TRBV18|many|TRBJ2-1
CASLGIRGEREQFF
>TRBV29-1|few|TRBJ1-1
CSARRAQAEAFF
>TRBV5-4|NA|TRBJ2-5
CASSSQGSIETQYF
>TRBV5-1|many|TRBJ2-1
CASSLEGASSYNEQFF
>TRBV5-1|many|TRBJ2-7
CASSLAPGQSYEQYF
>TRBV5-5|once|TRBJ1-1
CASSLGSKEAFF
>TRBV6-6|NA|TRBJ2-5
CASSYSMGQETQYF
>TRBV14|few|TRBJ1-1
CASSRFTGNTEAFF
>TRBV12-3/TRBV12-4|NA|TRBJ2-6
CASSSRAGAGANVLTF
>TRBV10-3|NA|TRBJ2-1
CAVSISGVDEQFF
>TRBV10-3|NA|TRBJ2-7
CAISPDSHFPYEQYF
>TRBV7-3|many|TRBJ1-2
CASSLNPSGWGIGGYTF
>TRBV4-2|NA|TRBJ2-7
CASSRIGQGTVEQYF
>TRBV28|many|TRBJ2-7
CASSPWDKPTYEQYF
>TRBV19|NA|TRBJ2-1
CASRGTGGSNEQFF
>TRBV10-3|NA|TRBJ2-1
CAISELDRVGEQFF
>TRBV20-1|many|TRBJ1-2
CSAGPRADGYTF
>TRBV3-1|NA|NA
CASSQEIGRSYEQYF
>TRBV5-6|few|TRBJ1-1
CASSLGGIGHVTEAFF
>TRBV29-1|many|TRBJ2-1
CSVPGTSRMSNEQFF
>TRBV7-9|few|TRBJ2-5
CASSFPGVGEQYF
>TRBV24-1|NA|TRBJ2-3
CATSDPSGRNTDTQYF
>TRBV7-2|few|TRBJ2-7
CASSLGRLAGGSGYEQYF
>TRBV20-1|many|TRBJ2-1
CSARGTASYNEQFF
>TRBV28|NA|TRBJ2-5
CASWTGGSEETQYF